This T cell receptor beta chain came from a study of identical twins. Each CDR3 protein is one row after TCRdb ran MiXCR on the 5' RACE reads. In the table there are around 490,000 distinct CDR3 sequences, 15% of which are singletons. Trimming at V came to 5 bases and at J to 5 bases, leaving 16 bases not matched to a gene. This CDR3 contains 18 residues. Whole-study results and caveats: There was more out-of-frame TCR alpha sharing in monozygotic twins than models estimated.

About this clonotype: Its target is not known.

These same records also appear under a second study, on yellow fever vaccine responses in identical twins. That paper states: After vaccination, twins' T cell response reportedly seemed partly convergent, partly personalized.

This TCR came from a woman in her late teens or twenties in good health. The specimen was CD4+ T cells sorted from blood. The chain employs TRBV12-3 or TRBV12-4 and TRBJ2-2, with TRBD2 matching 8 bases. The CDR3: CASSPISSGSSLTGELFF. The CDR3 DNA follows: TGTGCCAGCAGTCCCATAAGCAGCGGGAGTTCTCTAACCGGGGAGCTGTTTTTT.